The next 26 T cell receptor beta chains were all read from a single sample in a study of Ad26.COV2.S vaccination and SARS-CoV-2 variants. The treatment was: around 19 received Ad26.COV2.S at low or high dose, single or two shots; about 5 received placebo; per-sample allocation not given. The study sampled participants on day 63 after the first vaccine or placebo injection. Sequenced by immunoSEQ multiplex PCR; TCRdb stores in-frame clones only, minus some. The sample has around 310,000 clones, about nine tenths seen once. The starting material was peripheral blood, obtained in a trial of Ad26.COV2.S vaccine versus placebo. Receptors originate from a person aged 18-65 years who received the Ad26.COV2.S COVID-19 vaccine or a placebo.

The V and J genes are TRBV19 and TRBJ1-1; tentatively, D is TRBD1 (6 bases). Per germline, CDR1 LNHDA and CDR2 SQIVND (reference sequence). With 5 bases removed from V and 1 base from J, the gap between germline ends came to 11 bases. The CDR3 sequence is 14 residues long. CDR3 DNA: TGTGCCAGTAGTTGGGGGCGAGGGAACACTGAAGCTTTCTTT. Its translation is CASSWGRGNTEAFF.

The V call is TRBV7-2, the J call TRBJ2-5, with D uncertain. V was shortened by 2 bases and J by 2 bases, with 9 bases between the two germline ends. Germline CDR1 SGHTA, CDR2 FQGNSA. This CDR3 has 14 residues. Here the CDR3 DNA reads TGTGCCAGCAGCTTACAACCACTACAAGAGACCCAGTACTTC. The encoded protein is CASSLQPLQETQYF.

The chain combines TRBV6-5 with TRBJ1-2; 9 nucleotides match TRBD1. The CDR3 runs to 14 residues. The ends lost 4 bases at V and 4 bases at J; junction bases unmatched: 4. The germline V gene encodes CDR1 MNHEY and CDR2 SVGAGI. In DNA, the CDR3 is TGTGCCAGCAGTTTTGGGACAGGGTTCTATGGCTACACCTTC. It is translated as CASSFGTGFYGYTF.

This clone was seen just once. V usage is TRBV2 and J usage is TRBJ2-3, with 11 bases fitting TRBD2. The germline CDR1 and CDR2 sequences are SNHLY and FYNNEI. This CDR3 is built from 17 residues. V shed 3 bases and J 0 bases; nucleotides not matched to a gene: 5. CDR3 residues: CASSDPLAGVSTDTQYF. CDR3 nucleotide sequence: TGTGCCAGCAGTGACCCACTAGCGGGGGTAAGCACAGATACGCAGTATTTT.

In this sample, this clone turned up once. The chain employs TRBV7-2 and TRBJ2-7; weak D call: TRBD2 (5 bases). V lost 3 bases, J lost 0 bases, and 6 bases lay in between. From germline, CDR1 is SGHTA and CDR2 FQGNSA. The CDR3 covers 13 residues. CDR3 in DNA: TGTGCCAGCAGCTTTGGACTCTCCTACGAGCAGTACTTC. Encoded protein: CASSFGLSYEQYF.

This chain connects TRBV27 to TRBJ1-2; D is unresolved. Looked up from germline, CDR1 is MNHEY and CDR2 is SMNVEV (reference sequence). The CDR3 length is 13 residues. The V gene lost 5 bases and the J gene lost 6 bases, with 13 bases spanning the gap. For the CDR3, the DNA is TGTGCCAGCAGTATACCCGGGTCCGATGGCTACACCTTC. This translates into CASSIPGSDGYTF.

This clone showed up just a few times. CDR3 loop: CASSPGLAHATYEQYV. The DNA of the CDR3 is TGTGCCAGCAGCCCCGGACTAGCGCACGCCACTTACGAGCAGTACGTC. J is TRBJ2-7 and V is TRBV7-8; 9 nucleotides line up with TRBD2. The CDR3 covers 16 residues. Trimming at V came to 5 bases and at J to 4 bases, leaving 12 bases not matched to a gene. Looked up from germline, CDR1 is SGHVS and CDR2 is FQNEAQ.

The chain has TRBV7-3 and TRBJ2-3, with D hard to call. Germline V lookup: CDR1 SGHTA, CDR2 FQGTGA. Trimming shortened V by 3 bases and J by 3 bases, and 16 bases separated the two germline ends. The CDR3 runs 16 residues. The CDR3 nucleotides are TGTGCCAGCAGCTTTAGAGAGCCCCCAAGGACAGATACGCAGTATTTT. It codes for CASSFREPPRTDTQYF.

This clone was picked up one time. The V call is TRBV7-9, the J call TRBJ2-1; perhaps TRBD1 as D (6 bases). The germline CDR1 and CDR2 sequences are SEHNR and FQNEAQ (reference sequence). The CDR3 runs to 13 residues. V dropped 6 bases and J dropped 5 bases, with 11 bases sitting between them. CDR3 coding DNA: TGTGCCAGCAGTTCACAGGGCCACAATGAGCAGTTCTTC. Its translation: CASSSQGHNEQFF.

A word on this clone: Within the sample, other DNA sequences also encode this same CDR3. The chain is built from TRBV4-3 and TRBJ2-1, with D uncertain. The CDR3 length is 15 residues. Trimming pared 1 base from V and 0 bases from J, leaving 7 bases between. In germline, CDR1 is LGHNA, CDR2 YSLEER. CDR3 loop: CASSQGGSSYNEQFF. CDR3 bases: TGCGCCAGCAGCCAAGGCGGTAGCTCCTACAATGAGCAGTTCTTC.

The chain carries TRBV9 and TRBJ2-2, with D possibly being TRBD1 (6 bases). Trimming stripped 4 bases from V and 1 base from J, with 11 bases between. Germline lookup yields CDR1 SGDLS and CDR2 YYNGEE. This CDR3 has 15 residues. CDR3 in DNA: TGTGCCAGCAGCTACGAGACAGGGAACACCGGGGAGCTGTTTTTT. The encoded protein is CASSYETGNTGELFF. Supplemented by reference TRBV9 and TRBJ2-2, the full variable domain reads DSGVTQTPKHLITATGQRVTLRCSPRSGDLSVYWYQQSLDQGLQFLIQYYNGEERAKGNILERFSAQQFPDLHSELNLSSLELGDSALYFCASSYETGNTGELFFGEGSRLTVL.

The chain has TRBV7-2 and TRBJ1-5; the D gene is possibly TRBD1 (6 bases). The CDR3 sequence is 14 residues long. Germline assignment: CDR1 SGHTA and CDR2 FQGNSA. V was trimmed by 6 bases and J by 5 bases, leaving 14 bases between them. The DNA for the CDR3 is TGTGCCAGCAGTACAAAACAGGGAGATCAGCCCCAGCATTTT. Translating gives CASSTKQGDQPQHF.

The CDR3 bases are TGTGCCAGCAGTGACTTAGCGGGAGTTAATAATGAGCAGTTCTTC. Protein: CASSDLAGVNNEQFF. The chain links TRBV2 to TRBJ2-1, with 9 bases aligning to TRBD2. After removal of 3 bases from V and 7 bases from J, the junction contained 7 bases not matched to a gene. This CDR3 is 15 amino acids long. Germline loops: CDR1 SNHLY, CDR2 FYNNEI.

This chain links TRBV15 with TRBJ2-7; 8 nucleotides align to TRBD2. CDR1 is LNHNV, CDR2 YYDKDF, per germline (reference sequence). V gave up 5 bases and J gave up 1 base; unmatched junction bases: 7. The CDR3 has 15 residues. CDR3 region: CATSVSGGASYEQYF. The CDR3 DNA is TGTGCCACCAGCGTCTCCGGGGGGGCATCCTACGAGCAGTACTTC.

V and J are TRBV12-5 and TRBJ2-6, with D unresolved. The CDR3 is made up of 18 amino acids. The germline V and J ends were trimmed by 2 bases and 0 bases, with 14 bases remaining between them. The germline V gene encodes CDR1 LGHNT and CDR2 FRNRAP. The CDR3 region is CASGLWYSQSSGANVLTF. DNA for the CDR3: TGTGCTAGTGGTTTGTGGTACAGTCAAAGCTCTGGGGCCAACGTCCTGACTTTC.

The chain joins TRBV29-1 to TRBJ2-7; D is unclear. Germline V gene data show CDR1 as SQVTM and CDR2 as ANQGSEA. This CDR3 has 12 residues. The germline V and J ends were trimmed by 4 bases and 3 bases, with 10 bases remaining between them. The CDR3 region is CSVVPDLYEQYF. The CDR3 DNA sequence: TGCAGCGTTGTGCCAGATCTCTACGAGCAGTACTTC.

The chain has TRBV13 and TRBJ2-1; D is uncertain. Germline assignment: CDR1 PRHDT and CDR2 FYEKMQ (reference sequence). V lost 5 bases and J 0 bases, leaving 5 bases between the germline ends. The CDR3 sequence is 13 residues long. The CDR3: CASSPSSYNEQFF. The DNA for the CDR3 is TGTGCCAGCAGCCCCAGCTCCTACAATGAGCAGTTCTTC.

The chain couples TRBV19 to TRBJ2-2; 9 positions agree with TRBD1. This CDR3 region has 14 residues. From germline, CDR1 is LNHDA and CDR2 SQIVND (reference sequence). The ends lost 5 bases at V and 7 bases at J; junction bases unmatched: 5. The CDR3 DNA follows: TGTGCCAGTAGTCCGGGACAGGGTGTCGGGGAGCTGTTTTTT. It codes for CASSPGQGVGELFF.

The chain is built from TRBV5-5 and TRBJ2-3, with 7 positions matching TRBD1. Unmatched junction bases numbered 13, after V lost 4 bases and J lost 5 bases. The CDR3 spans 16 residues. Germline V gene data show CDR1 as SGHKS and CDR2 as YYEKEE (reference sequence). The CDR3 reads CASSAPTGTEIDTQYF. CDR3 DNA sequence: TGTGCCAGCAGCGCCCCAACCGGGACAGAAATAGATACGCAGTATTTT. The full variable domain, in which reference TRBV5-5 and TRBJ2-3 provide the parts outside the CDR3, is DAGVTQSPTHLIKTRGQQVTLRCSPISGHKSVSWYQQVLGQGPQFIFQYYEKEERGRGNFPDRFSARQFPNYSSELNVNALLLGDSALYLCASSAPTGTEIDTQYFGPGTRLTVL.

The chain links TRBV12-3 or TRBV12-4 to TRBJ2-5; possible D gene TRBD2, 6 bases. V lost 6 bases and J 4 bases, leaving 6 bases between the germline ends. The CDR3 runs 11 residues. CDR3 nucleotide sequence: TGTGCCAGCAGAGCGGGAGAGACCCAGTACTTC. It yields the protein CASRAGETQYF.

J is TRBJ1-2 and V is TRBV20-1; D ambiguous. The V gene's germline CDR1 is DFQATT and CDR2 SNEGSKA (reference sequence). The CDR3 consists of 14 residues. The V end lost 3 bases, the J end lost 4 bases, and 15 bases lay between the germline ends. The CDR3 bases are TGCAGTGCTAGTCGTAGCGAAAAAGGCTATGGCTACACCTTC. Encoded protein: CSASRSEKGYGYTF.

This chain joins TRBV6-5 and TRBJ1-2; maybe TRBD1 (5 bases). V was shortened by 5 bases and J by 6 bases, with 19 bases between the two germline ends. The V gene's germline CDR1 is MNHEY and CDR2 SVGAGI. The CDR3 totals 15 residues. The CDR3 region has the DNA TGTGCCAGCAGTCAAAACAGGAACCCTACTCATGGCTACACCTTC. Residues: CASSQNRNPTHGYTF.

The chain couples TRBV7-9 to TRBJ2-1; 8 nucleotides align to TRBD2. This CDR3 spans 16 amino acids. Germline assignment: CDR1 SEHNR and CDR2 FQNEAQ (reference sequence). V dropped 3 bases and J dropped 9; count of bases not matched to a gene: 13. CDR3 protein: CASSFFPTGGSGEQFF. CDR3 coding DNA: TGTGCCAGCAGCTTTTTTCCAACGGGGGGGTCCGGTGAGCAGTTCTTC.

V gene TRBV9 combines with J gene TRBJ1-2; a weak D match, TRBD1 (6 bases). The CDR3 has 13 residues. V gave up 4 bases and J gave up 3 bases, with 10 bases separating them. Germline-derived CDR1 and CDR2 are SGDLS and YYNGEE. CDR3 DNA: TGTGCCAGCAGCTCTCGACAGGACTATGGCTACACCTTC. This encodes CASSSRQDYGYTF.

The CDR3: CASSQGVSSGDTQYF. The CDR3 DNA reads TGTGCCAGCAGCCAAGGGGTTTCATCCGGAGATACGCAGTATTTT. This chain links TRBV7-2 with TRBJ2-3, with D possibly TRBD1 on 5 matching bases. The germline V gene encodes CDR1 SGHTA and CDR2 FQGNSA. V was trimmed by 5 bases and J by 5 bases, leaving 17 bases between them. The CDR3 totals 15 residues.

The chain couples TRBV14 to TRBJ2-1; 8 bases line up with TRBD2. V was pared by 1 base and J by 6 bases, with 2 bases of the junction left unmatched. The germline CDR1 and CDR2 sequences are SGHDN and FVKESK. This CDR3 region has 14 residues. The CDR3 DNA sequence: TGTGCCAGCAGCCAAGTAAGCGGGAGCAATGAGCAGTTCTTC. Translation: CASSQVSGSNEQFF. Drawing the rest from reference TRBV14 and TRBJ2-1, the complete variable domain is EAGVTQFPSHSVIEKGQTVTLRCDPISGHDNLYWYRRVMGKEIKFLLHFVKESKQDESGMPNNRFLAERTGGTYSTLKVQPAELEDSGVYFCASSQVSGSNEQFFGPGTRLTVL.